This TCR beta chain was captured by sequencing in a study of regulatory T cells in long-lasting Graves disease (dated by TCRdb to the early 2020s). Regarding the study in general: Persistent Graves' disease meant more than 5 years of antithyroid drug treatment with TSH receptor autoantibodies that stayed positive. Peripheral blood TCR sequencing and RNA sequencing compared persistent Graves' disease patients with newly diagnosed Graves' disease patients. TCR sequencing covered some 13 persistent and roughly 20 newly diagnosed Graves' disease patients, around 33 samples in total. In the clinical cohort, patients with persistent Graves' disease had used antithyroid drugs for an average of about 9.3 years. The study was conducted in China and was registered as a clinical trial. Broader findings and caveats from the paper: Persistent Graves' disease patients showed lower TCR Shannon entropy and fewer highly expanded clones than newly diagnosed patients, suggesting clonal expansion. Only peripheral blood was studied, because thyroid tissue, the primary lesion, was inaccessible. Sequencing and analysis were limited to the TCR beta chain. The authors noted that the small sample size was a limitation that may lower accuracy. Patients with persistent disease shared more public clonotypes (about 2,900) than newly diagnosed patients did (around 1,000).

The receptor library was made with multiplex PCR. TCRdb records Illumina HiSeq 4000 as the sequencer. To build TCR beta libraries, CDR3 regions were amplified by Arm-PCR using iRepertoire HTBI primers. Gel purification was performed on PCR products prior to sequencing. On the study's bioinformatics: A total of some 65 TRBV and some 15 TRBJ segments were identified across samples and were used for gene usage analysis of CDR3 amino acid clonotypes. Filtered high-quality paired reads were merged into contigs using COPE and FqMerger. BLAST was used to align contigs to IMGT TRBV, TRBD and TRBJ reference genes, with CDR3 defined following IMGT. Highly expanded clones were defined as clonotypes with a frequency above 0.1%. Repertoire diversity was measured by Shannon entropy, and V-J evenness by the Gini coefficient. Clonotypes shared by more than one individual were considered public. In-frame beta chains were kept once TCRdb had trimmed the public reads at Q25 with fastp and called clones with MiXCR. Entries are consolidated by CDR3 protein sequence, retaining the most common genes and DNA. These V and J calls originate from TCRdb's pipeline instead of the authors' own analysis. Present in this sample are a few hundred thousand distinct CDR3 sequences, roughly 24% of which were seen just once. The ten most abundant clones make up around 30% of the sample.

Regarding this clonotype: What this receptor recognizes is not known. No qualities accompany the bases; no much larger clone lies one base away.

The sample's time point label is to be understood as: persistent/refractory GD, antithyroid drugs over 5 years with positive TRAb. For both TCR sequencing and RNA sequencing, RNA was extracted from PBMCs using TRIzol. Graves' disease was diagnosed according to American Thyroid Association guidelines. Recruitment of patients was carried out at an endocrinology department in Xi'an, China. From each patient, around 8.3 milliliters of peripheral blood was collected into an EDTA anticoagulant tube. Ficoll Paque Plus density gradient separation was used to isolate PBMCs, and no additional T cell sorting was done. An Agilent 2100 Bioanalyzer and agarose gel were used to check RNA quality, while a NanoDrop 2000 measured RNA concentration. The material was peripheral blood mononuclear cells (PBMCs), obtained when the disease was refractory, from a patient treated with antithyroid drugs. The receptor comes from a woman aged 35 to 49 with Graves disease. Donor details come from another sample of the same person, matched by shared clones.

For the CDR3, the sequence is CASSLGGGGDSYEQYF. The nucleotides read TGCGCCAGCAGCTTGGGGGGGGGAGGGGATTCCTACGAGCAGTACTTC. The rearranged chain carries TRBV5-1 and TRBJ2-7, with 7 bases aligning to TRBD2. After removal of 0 bases from V and 1 base from J, the junction retains 7 bases not matched to a gene. From the cysteine through the phenylalanine, the CDR3 covers 16 amino acids. The retained sequence is limited to the CDR3, 48 bases, with the frame set at the first base. For CDR1 and CDR2, the germline V gene lists SGHRS and YFSETQ.